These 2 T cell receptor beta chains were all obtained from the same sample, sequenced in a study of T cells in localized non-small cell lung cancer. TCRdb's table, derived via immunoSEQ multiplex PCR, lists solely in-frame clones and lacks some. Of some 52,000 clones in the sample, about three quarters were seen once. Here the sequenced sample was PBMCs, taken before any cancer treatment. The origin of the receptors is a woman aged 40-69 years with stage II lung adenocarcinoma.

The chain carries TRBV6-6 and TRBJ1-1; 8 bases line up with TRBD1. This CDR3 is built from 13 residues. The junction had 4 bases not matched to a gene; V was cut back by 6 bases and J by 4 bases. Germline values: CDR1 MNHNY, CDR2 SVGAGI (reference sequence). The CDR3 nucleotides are TGTGCCAGCAGGGACAGGGAGACCACTGAAGCTTTCTTT. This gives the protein CASRDRETTEAFF.

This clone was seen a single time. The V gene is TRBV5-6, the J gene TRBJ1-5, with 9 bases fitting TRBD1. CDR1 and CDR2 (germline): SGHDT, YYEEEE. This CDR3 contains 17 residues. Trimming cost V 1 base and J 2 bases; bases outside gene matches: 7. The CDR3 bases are TGTGCCAGCAGCTTGAAAGGGTGGACAGGGGGCAATCAGCCCCAGCATTTT. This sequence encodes CASSLKGWTGGNQPQHF.